These 28 T cell receptor beta chains were all obtained from the same sample, sequenced in a study of control samples from healthy donors and cancer patients. The assay was immunoSEQ multiplex PCR, and TCRdb's table has in-frame clones only and misses some. The repertoire holds roughly 100,000 clones, with around nine tenths as singletons. Material: blood. The receptors stem from a man aged 30 to 39 in good health.

This chain links TRBV6-1 with TRBJ2-3; TRBD2 aligns across 15 bases. In germline, CDR1 is MNHNS, CDR2 SASEGT. The CDR3 loop spans 16 amino acids. V shed 4 bases and J 5 bases; nucleotides not matched to a gene: 4. In nucleotides, the CDR3 is TGTGCCAGCAGTGTCCGGACTAGCGGGAGGGAAGATACGCAGTATTTT. Its protein product is CASSVRTSGREDTQYF.

This chain connects TRBV5-6 to TRBJ2-3; tentative D call: TRBD2 (6 bases). Germline V gives CDR1 SGHDT, CDR2 YYEEEE. The CDR3 contains 18 residues. Between the trimmed V and J ends, which lost 4 bases and 0 bases, there was a span of 21 bases. CDR3 sequence: CASSPTGGSEPSTDTQYF. CDR3 DNA: TGTGCCAGCAGCCCGACCGGGGGTTCGGAACCTAGCACAGATACGCAGTATTTT. The whole variable domain, remainder taken from reference TRBV5-6 and TRBJ2-3, is DAGVTQSPTHLIKTRGQQVTLRCSPKSGHDTVSWYQQALGQGPQFIFQYYEEEERQRGNFPDRFSGHQFPNYSSELNVNALLLGDSALYLCASSPTGGSEPSTDTQYFGPGTRLTVL.

V is TRBV11-2 and J is TRBJ1-5, with 10 bases that match TRBD1. The CDR3 covers 15 residues. From germline, CDR1 is SGHAT and CDR2 FQNNGV. V gave up 5 bases and J gave up 5 bases; unmatched junction bases: 6. The CDR3 protein is CASSPGTGEDQPQHF. CDR3 nucleotides: TGTGCCAGCAGCCCTGGGACAGGGGAGGATCAGCCCCAGCATTTT.

The chain combines TRBV7-9 with TRBJ1-1, with 7 bases identical to TRBD1. Germline CDR1 reads SEHNR; CDR2 reads FQNEAQ (reference sequence). CDR3 length equals 14 residues. V trimming: 4 bases; J trimming: 4 bases; junction bases outside the gene matches: 6. The CDR3 nucleotides are TGTGCCAGCAGCTCGCAGGGGGTTTTCACTGAAGCTTTCTTT. This sequence encodes CASSSQGVFTEAFF.

This rearrangement joins TRBV7-9 to TRBJ2-7, with no clear D. The CDR3 has 15 residues. Germline CDR1 and CDR2: SEHNR and FQNEAQ (reference sequence). V was shortened by 5 bases and J by 3 bases, with 17 bases between the two germline ends. The CDR3 region has the DNA TGTGCCAGCAGCCCGCCTGGAGCTTCAAGCTACGAGCAGTACTTC. This gives the protein CASSPPGASSYEQYF.

The chain has TRBV9 and TRBJ2-7; weak D call: TRBD2 (6 bases). This CDR3 spans 14 amino acids. Germline CDR1 and CDR2: SGDLS and YYNGEE. Trimming removed 0 bases from V and 4 bases from J, with 11 bases in between. This CDR3 reads CASSVGGREYEQYF. CDR3 coding DNA: TGTGCCAGCAGCGTAGGAGGGCGGGAATACGAGCAGTACTTC. The variable domain in full, completed from reference TRBV9 and TRBJ2-7, reads DSGVTQTPKHLITATGQRVTLRCSPRSGDLSVYWYQQSLDQGLQFLIQYYNGEERAKGNILERFSAQQFPDLHSELNLSSLELGDSALYFCASSVGGREYEQYFGPGTRLTVT.

To note about this clone: The junction and the germline gene differ at one end; a read error may be behind it. The chain joins TRBV19 to TRBJ2-5; 9 bases map to TRBD2. The CDR3 runs 15 residues. The germline V gene has CDR1 LNHDA and CDR2 SQIVND (reference sequence). The CDR3 region is CASSIATSGEETQHF. The DNA for the CDR3 is TGTGCCAGTAGTATCGCGACTAGCGGAGAAGAGACCCAGCACTTC. The variable domain in full, with the rest retrieved from reference TRBV19 and TRBJ2-5, is DGGITQSPKYLFRKEGQNVTLSCEQNLNHDAMYWYRQDPGQGLRLIYYSQIVNDFQKGDIAEGYSVSREKKESFPLTVTSAQKNPTAFYLCASSIATSGEETQHFGPGTRLLVL.

The chain employs TRBV27 and TRBJ2-7; tentatively, D is TRBD1 or TRBD2 (5 bases each). V was clipped by 7 bases and J by 6 bases, with 10 bases between them. The CDR3 has 11 amino acids. CDR1 MNHEY and CDR2 SMNVEV come from the germline V gene (reference sequence). The CDR3 sequence is CASNEGSEQYF. The CDR3 region has the DNA TGTGCCAGCAACGAGGGGTCCGAGCAGTACTTC.

The chain combines TRBV7-9 with TRBJ2-5; the D is unclear. The V end was cut by 0 bases, the J end by 1 base, with 9 bases between. From germline, CDR1 is SEHNR and CDR2 FQNEAQ (reference sequence). CDR3 length: 15 residues. The CDR3 coding sequence is TGTGCCAGCAGCTTAGCCGGATGGGGCCAAGAGACCCAGTACTTC. Amino acid sequence: CASSLAGWGQETQYF.

The genes are TRBV4-1 and TRBJ1-5, with 9 bases lining up with TRBD1. V gave up 1 base and J gave up 1 base; unmatched junction bases: 2. This CDR3 contains 16 residues. In germline, CDR1 is MGHRA, CDR2 YSYEKL. For the CDR3, the DNA is TGCGCCAGCAGCCAAGGACAGGGGGGGAGCAATCAGCCCCAGCATTTT. Translation gives CASSQGQGGSNQPQHF.

This clone was detected only a few times. The CDR3 region is CASSGDRGDSPLHF. DNA of the CDR3: TGTGCCAGCAGTGGGGACAGGGGTGATTCACCCCTCCACTTT. This chain uses TRBV2 with TRBJ1-6, with 10 nucleotides matching TRBD1. CDR3 length: 14 amino acids. Germline CDR1 and CDR2: SNHLY and FYNNEI. The V gene end was trimmed by 4 bases and the J gene end by 8 bases; junction bases not matched to a gene: 2.

The V call is TRBV19, the J call TRBJ2-7, with TRBD2 matching 8 bases. Germline loops: CDR1 LNHDA, CDR2 SQIVND (reference sequence). CDR3 length: 14 amino acids. J gave up 5 bases and V 4 bases, and 7 bases lay outside the gene matches. The CDR3 loop is CASSRSGSIHEQYF. CDR3 nucleotides: TGTGCCAGTAGTAGAAGCGGGAGTATCCACGAGCAGTACTTC. Using reference TRBV19 and TRBJ2-7 for the parts outside the CDR3, the full variable domain is DGGITQSPKYLFRKEGQNVTLSCEQNLNHDAMYWYRQDPGQGLRLIYYSQIVNDFQKGDIAEGYSVSREKKESFPLTVTSAQKNPTAFYLCASSRSGSIHEQYFGPGTRLTVT.

This chain links TRBV6-1 with TRBJ2-5; 9 bases line up with TRBD2. Unmatched junction bases numbered 3, after V lost 1 base and J lost 3 bases. The CDR3 is made up of 15 amino acids. The germline V gene encodes CDR1 MNHNS and CDR2 SASEGT. The CDR3, as DNA: TGTGCCAGCAGTGAAGGGGCTAGCGGGAAAGAGACCCAGTACTTC. Translating gives CASSEGASGKETQYF.

The chain combines TRBV5-4 with TRBJ2-7; TRBD2 matches at 14 bases. The length of the CDR3 is 15 residues. Trimming at V came to 4 bases and at J to 4 bases, leaving 4 bases not matched to a gene. Germline V lookup: CDR1 SGHNT, CDR2 YYREEE (reference sequence). For the CDR3, the DNA is TGTGCCAGCAGCGCCGGGACTAGCGGGAGTTACGAGCAGTACTTC. This encodes CASSAGTSGSYEQYF.

This sequence joins TRBV7-3 and TRBJ2-1; 13 nucleotides line up with TRBD2. The trim removed 5 bases at V and 5 bases at J, leaving 3 bases unmatched. The CDR3 is 15 amino acids. The germline CDR1 and CDR2 sequences are SGHTA and FQGTGA. CDR3: CASSTGTSGNNEQFF. DNA for the CDR3: TGTGCCAGCAGCACGGGGACTAGCGGGAACAATGAGCAGTTCTTC.

The chain recombines TRBV28 with TRBJ1-2; 9 bases align to TRBD1. The length of the CDR3 is 15 residues. Germline V lookup: CDR1 MDHEN, CDR2 SYDVKM. V shed 1 base and J 3 bases; nucleotides not matched to a gene: 3. DNA of the CDR3: TGTGCCAGCAGTTTATTGTGGGACAGGGACTATGGCTACACCTTC. Its translation: CASSLLWDRDYGYTF.

The chain combines TRBV5-1 with TRBJ1-1, with a tentative D call TRBD1 (6 bases). V lost 2 bases to trimming and J lost 4 bases, with 12 bases between them. The CDR3 has 14 residues. CDR1 is SGHRS, CDR2 YFSETQ, per germline. CDR3 DNA: TGCGCCAGCAGCTTAACAGGGTTGGGCACTGAAGCTTTCTTT. Its translation is CASSLTGLGTEAFF.

This chain connects TRBV27 to TRBJ2-7; D is ambiguous. Germline loops: CDR1 MNHEY, CDR2 SMNVEV (reference sequence). This CDR3 is built from 12 residues. V lost 8 bases to trimming and J lost 0 bases, with 8 bases between them. The CDR3 sequence is CASYQSSYEQYF. For the CDR3, the DNA is TGTGCCAGCTACCAGAGCTCCTACGAGCAGTACTTC.

J is TRBJ2-7 and V is TRBV7-2, with unresolved D. V lost 2 bases to trimming and J lost 0 bases, with 11 bases between them. Germline lookup yields CDR1 SGHTA and CDR2 FQGNSA. This CDR3 spans 15 amino acids. For the CDR3, the DNA is TGTGCCAGCAGCTTATCAGCGCCCTACTCCTACGAGCAGTACTTC. This sequence encodes CASSLSAPYSYEQYF.

The CDR3 bases are TGTGCCAGAAGCTGCCCCCGGGACAGAGAAGAGACCCAGTACTTC. Amino acid sequence: CARSCPRDREETQYF. The V call is TRBV5-3, the J call TRBJ2-5; 7 bases match TRBD1. TRBV5-3 belongs to the ORF category, with a function that is uncertain. V shed 3 bases and J 3 bases; nucleotides not matched to a gene: 8. CDR3 length: 15 amino acids.

This sequence joins TRBV15 and TRBJ1-4; 9 bases fit TRBD1. V lost 3 bases and J lost 7; bases outside the gene matches: 3. The CDR3 length is 14 residues. Germline CDR1 LNHNV, CDR2 YYDKDF (reference sequence). In DNA, the CDR3 is TGTGCCACCAGCAGCGGGACAGGGACTGAAAAACTGTTTTTT. It encodes CATSSGTGTEKLFF.

The chain combines TRBV6-5 with TRBJ2-2; 9 nucleotides align to TRBD2. Germline-derived CDR1 and CDR2 are MNHEY and SVGAGI. The CDR3 has 16 amino acids. Trimming at V came to 3 bases and at J to 8 bases, leaving 10 bases not matched to a gene. The CDR3 coding sequence is TGTGCCAGCAGTTATCTAGCGGGAAATGATGTGGGGGAGCTGTTTTTT. It encodes CASSYLAGNDVGELFF.

Turning to this clone: Other DNA sequences of this sample code for an identical CDR3. This chain links TRBV9 with TRBJ2-3; TRBD2 matches at 8 bases. The CDR3 contains 16 residues. The V segment lost 3 bases and the J segment 0 bases; nucleotides outside the gene matches: 6. Germline values: CDR1 SGDLS, CDR2 YYNGEE. The CDR3 nucleotides read TGTGCCAGCAGCGCCCTCGGGGGGGCTAGCACAGATACGCAGTATTTT. Translating gives CASSALGGASTDTQYF.

The gene calls are TRBV4-3 and TRBJ1-2; no reliable D call. Germline CDR1 reads LGHNA; CDR2 reads YSLEER. CDR3 size: 15 residues. The germline V and J ends were trimmed by 1 base and 3 bases, with 12 bases remaining between them. CDR3 amino acids: CASSQAPTPDYGYTF. CDR3 bases: TGCGCCAGCAGCCAAGCTCCGACACCGGACTATGGCTACACCTTC.

For this clone: The same CDR3 is also encoded by other DNA sequences in this sample. The rearrangement joins TRBV11-3 to TRBJ2-7; D perhaps matches TRBD1 (7 bases). Trimming took off 1 base at V and 3 bases at J, with 13 bases between the two ends. CDR1 and CDR2 (germline): SGHNT, YENEEA. The CDR3 contains 15 residues. In DNA form, the CDR3 reads TGTGCCAGCAGCTTAGGTAGCAGGGGGGACTACGAGCAGTACTTC. It encodes CASSLGSRGDYEQYF.

J is TRBJ2-2 and V is TRBV2; a weak D match, TRBD2 (5 bases). Germline V gives CDR1 SNHLY, CDR2 FYNNEI. CDR3 length: 13 residues. V lost 6 bases, J lost 4 bases, and 9 bases lay in between. CDR3 sequence: CASRDSSTGELFF. The CDR3 coding sequence is TGTGCCAGCAGGGACTCCTCCACCGGGGAGCTGTTTTTT.

The chain links TRBV30 to TRBJ2-2, with D unresolved. The CDR3 contains 12 residues. V was pared by 2 bases and J by 5 bases, with 6 bases between. CDR1 is GTSNPN and CDR2 is SVGIG in the germline V gene (reference sequence). The CDR3 loop reads CAWSRQTGELFF. CDR3 nucleotide sequence: TGTGCCTGGAGTCGCCAAACCGGGGAGCTGTTTTTT.

This sequence joins TRBV30 and TRBJ2-2; D not resolved. Germline assignment: CDR1 GTSNPN and CDR2 SVGIG (reference sequence). V was clipped by 5 bases and J by 1 base, with 8 bases between them. The CDR3 sequence is 13 residues long. CDR3 nucleotide sequence: TGTGCCTGGGGGTTGAAGAACACCGGGGAGCTGTTTTTT. Translating it yields CAWGLKNTGELFF.